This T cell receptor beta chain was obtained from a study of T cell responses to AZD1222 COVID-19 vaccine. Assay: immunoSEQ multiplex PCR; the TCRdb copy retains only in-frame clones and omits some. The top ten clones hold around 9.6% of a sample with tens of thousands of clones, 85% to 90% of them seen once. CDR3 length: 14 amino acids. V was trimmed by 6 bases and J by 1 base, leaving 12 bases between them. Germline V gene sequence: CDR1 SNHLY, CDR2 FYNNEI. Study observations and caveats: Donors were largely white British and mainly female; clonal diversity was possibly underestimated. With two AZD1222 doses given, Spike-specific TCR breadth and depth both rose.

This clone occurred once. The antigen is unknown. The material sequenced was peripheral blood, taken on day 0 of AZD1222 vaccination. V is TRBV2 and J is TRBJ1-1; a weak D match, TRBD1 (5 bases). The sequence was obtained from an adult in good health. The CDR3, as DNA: TGTGCCAGCAGACAGGAATCTTCGAACACTGAAGCTTTCTTT. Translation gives CASRQESSNTEAFF.